The clone carrying this T cell receptor beta chain was seen only a few times. TCR cDNA, made by 5'RACE template switching, carried an added universal primer site and UMIs. TCRdb analysed the 5' RACE reads with MiXCR anew, one entry per CDR3 protein. The sample carries nearly 550,000 distinct CDR3 sequences, about a fifth recorded once. Trimming removed 3 bases at V and 5 bases at J, with 5 bases between. The CDR3 is 11 amino acids. Per the germline V gene, CDR1 is DFQATT and CDR2 is SNEGSKA (reference sequence). The record originates from a study of T cells after yellow fever vaccination. The rearrangement links TRBV20-1 to TRBJ2-1; the D is unclear. This receptor was obtained from a man aged 25 to 45 who received the YFV17D yellow fever vaccine. The specimen comprised PBMCs, sampled 15 days after the yellow fever booster vaccination. The CDR3 is CSARADNEQFF. Here the CDR3 DNA reads TGCAGTGCTAGGGCAGACAATGAGCAGTTCTTC.